This T cell receptor beta chain was identified in a study of human T cells and chemical hapten exposure. Study-wide background: A mostly female patient group had alopecia areata, totalis or universalis.

The sample's time point: patch test 2, 6 weeks after DPC sensitization. Sample treatment: therapeutic diphenylcyclopropenone sensitization with weekly scalp DPC. Blood sampling occurred before each patch-test application. Individual cDNA molecules (in the library) carried attached unique molecular identifiers. From the RACE reads, TCRdb called clonotypes with MiXCR, one entry per CDR3 protein. Of about 84,000 distinct CDR3 sequences detected, more than 9% appear once; the ten largest clones hold roughly 5%. The CDR3 sequence is 15 residues long. V shed 2 bases and J shed 3 bases, with 11 bases lying between them. Per the germline V gene, CDR1 is MNHNS and CDR2 is SASEGT. The sample holds many counts of this clonotype.

The V call is TRBV6-1, the J call TRBJ1-3; no clear D. The source is a woman between 50 and 59 years old with alopecia areata. Some clones in this sample may be carry-over from other donors' samples. The sample was whole blood, taken in connection with sensitization to the hapten diphenylcyclopropenone (DPC). The CDR3 bases are TGTGCCAGCAGTGAAAGGCCGTTCGTTGGAAACACCATATATTTT. Its translation: CASSERPFVGNTIYF.